This T cell receptor (beta chain) was sequenced for a study of T cell responses to AZD1222 COVID-19 vaccine. V shed 2 bases and J shed 0 bases, with 11 bases lying between them. Per germline, CDR1 WSHSY and CDR2 SAAADI. The CDR3 runs 16 residues. This table comes from immunoSEQ multiplex PCR, and its TCRdb copy is limited to in-frame clones, with some not included. The sample lists about 120,000 clones, around 93% seen once, with more than 13% in the top ten. Study-level points and caveats: Spike-spanning, vaccine-associated CD4 TCRs were dominant at 160-218 and 743-854. All repertoire sampling was performed exclusively after the peak T cell response.

As concerns this clone: Its antigen is as yet unknown.

The sample in question was peripheral blood, obtained on day 0 of AZD1222 vaccination. The V call is TRBV10-2, the J call TRBJ1-5; a possible D gene is TRBD1 (6 bases). This TCR was sampled from an adult in good health. The CDR3 nucleotides are TGCGCCAGCAGTGAGAGGACAGACCTTAGCAATCAGCCCCAGCATTTT. Residues: CASSERTDLSNQPQHF.